The 21 T cell receptor beta chains below come from one sample, sequenced in a study of blood T cell repertoires in COVID-19. Sequencing used immunoSEQ multiplex PCR; TCRdb keeps in-frame clones, though not all of them. This sample has about 32,000 clones; around 91% occur once, and the top ten carry about 1%. Sequencing input: peripheral blood. The receptors stem from a man aged 65 to 85 with active or convalescent COVID-19.

The V and J genes are TRBV28 and TRBJ1-5; 7 bases align to TRBD1. Germline trimming cut 7 bases from V and 2 bases from J; bases unmatched to any gene: 8. The V gene's germline CDR1 is MDHEN and CDR2 SYDVKM. The CDR3 has 15 residues. The CDR3 here is CASTLDRSRNQPQHF. CDR3 DNA sequence: TGTGCCAGCACCCTGGACAGGTCCCGCAATCAGCCCCAGCATTTT.

The count of this clone is one. The chain recombines TRBV28 with TRBJ1-5; D gene ambiguous. Trimming took 2 bases from V and 9 from J, leaving 8 bases between them. This CDR3 comprises 12 residues. The germline V gene has CDR1 MDHEN and CDR2 SYDVKM. The CDR3, as DNA: TGTGCCAGCAGTTTAAATCGGGGGCCCCAGCATTTT. This gives the protein CASSLNRGPQHF.

The rearrangement links TRBV4-1 to TRBJ1-2, with D perhaps matching TRBD1 (5 bases). Looked up from germline, CDR1 is MGHRA and CDR2 is YSYEKL. V lost 1 base and J 0 bases, leaving 15 bases between the germline ends. The CDR3 is 17 residues long. The CDR3 bases are TGCGCCAGCAGCCAAGTAGAAGGGGCAACCACTAACTATGGCTACACCTTC. Translating it yields CASSQVEGATTNYGYTF.

This chain joins TRBV2 and TRBJ1-2, with unresolved D. The CDR3 has 14 amino acids. The germline V gene encodes CDR1 SNHLY and CDR2 FYNNEI. V shed 4 bases and J shed 0 bases, with 9 bases lying between them. CDR3 nucleotide sequence: TGTGCCAGCAGTGGACAAGTCCCTAACTATGGCTACACCTTC. It translates to CASSGQVPNYGYTF. The full variable domain, rest sourced from reference TRBV2 and TRBJ1-2, is EPEVTQTPSHQVTQMGQEVILRCVPISNHLYFYWYRQILGQKVEFLVSFYNNEISEKSEIFDDQFSVERPDGSNFTLKIRSTKLEDSAMYFCASSGQVPNYGYTFGSGTRLTVV.

The V and J genes are TRBV5-1 and TRBJ2-1; TRBD2 agrees at 10 bases. With V trimmed by 1 base and J by 5 bases, 6 bases remained unmatched. The CDR3 is made up of 16 amino acids. Germline CDR1 is SGHRS and CDR2 is YFSETQ. CDR3 region: CASSLPLAGVDNEQFF. CDR3 sequence (DNA): TGCGCCAGCAGCTTGCCCCTAGCGGGGGTCGACAATGAGCAGTTCTTC.

The chain joins TRBV7-2 to TRBJ1-1; the match to TRBD1 covers 7 bases. Germline V gene sequence: CDR1 SGHTA, CDR2 FQGNSA. The CDR3 is 12 residues long. V shed 3 bases, J shed 11 bases, and the junction held 6 bases outside the gene matches. The CDR3 loop is CASSFNRGKAFF. The CDR3 coding sequence is TGTGCCAGCAGCTTTAACAGGGGTAAGGCTTTCTTT.

The chain combines TRBV10-3 with TRBJ1-1; D not certain. The CDR3 sequence is 16 residues long. V was pared by 4 bases and J by 0 bases, with 15 bases between. Germline-derived CDR1 and CDR2 are ENHRY and SYGVKD. The CDR3 loop reads CAISGGQLNMNTEAFF. CDR3 DNA sequence: TGTGCCATCAGTGGAGGCCAGCTAAACATGAACACTGAAGCTTTCTTT.

The chain links TRBV29-1 to TRBJ1-2; no clear D gene. V lost 1 base and J 2 bases, leaving 11 bases between the germline ends. The CDR3 covers 14 residues. Germline V CDR1 and CDR2: SQVTM, ANQGSEA. CDR3 region: CSVEAHRGNYGYTF. The CDR3 bases are TGCAGCGTTGAAGCGCACAGAGGGAACTATGGCTACACCTTC.

CDR3: CSVERAVGSTEAFF. In DNA form, the CDR3 reads TGCAGCGTTGAAAGGGCAGTGGGGAGCACTGAAGCTTTCTTT. The rearrangement links TRBV29-1 to TRBJ1-1; D not resolved. The CDR3 is 14 amino acids. The germline gives CDR1 SQVTM, CDR2 ANQGSEA. The germline V and J ends were trimmed by 2 bases and 4 bases, with 14 bases remaining between them.

This clone was found a few times. The chain couples TRBV18 to TRBJ2-7, with TRBD1 identical over 9 bases. Trimming removed 2 bases from V and 2 bases from J; junction bases left unmatched: 4. This CDR3 has 15 residues. Germline V gene data show CDR1 as KGHSH and CDR2 as LQKENI. The CDR3 region is CASSPGTGSPYEQYF. CDR3 bases: TGTGCCAGCTCACCAGGGACAGGGAGTCCCTACGAGCAGTACTTC.

The count of this clone is one. The J gene is TRBJ1-2, the V gene TRBV6-5; D is undetermined. CDR1 is MNHEY and CDR2 is SVGAGI in the germline V gene. Trimming removed 1 base from V and 4 bases from J, with 10 bases in between. The CDR3 runs to 14 residues. CDR3 DNA sequence: TGTGCCAGCAGTTACTTGTCTTCTCGCTATGGCTACACCTTC. Its translation: CASSYLSSRYGYTF.

To note about this clone: The junction departs from the called germline gene at one end, perhaps through a read error. The rearrangement links TRBV6-5 to TRBJ1-2; 7 bases align to TRBD1. The CDR3 totals 15 residues. The germline gives CDR1 MNHEY, CDR2 SVGAGI. CDR3 sequence (DNA): TGTGCCAGCAGTGACTCGACAGGGATGGGCAATGGCTACACCTTC. This codes for CASSDSTGMGNGYTF.

This chain uses TRBV5-1 with TRBJ1-4; TRBD1 agrees at 9 bases. Germline V gene lookup returns CDR1 SGHRS and CDR2 YFSETQ. Losses at the gene ends were 4 bases for V and 8 bases for J; bases not matched to a gene: 9. The CDR3 sequence is 15 residues long. CDR3 sequence: CASSGIGTGFEKLFF. CDR3 nucleotides: TGCGCCAGCAGCGGCATCGGGACAGGGTTCGAAAAACTGTTTTTT.

The chain joins TRBV7-9 to TRBJ1-1, with D unresolved. The CDR3 consists of 13 residues. V shed 1 base and J shed 4 bases, with 7 bases lying between them. Germline V lookup: CDR1 SEHNR, CDR2 FQNEAQ (reference sequence). CDR3 amino acids: CASSLVEGTEAFF. CDR3 DNA sequence: TGTGCCAGCAGCTTAGTCGAGGGCACTGAAGCTTTCTTT.

V is TRBV5-1 and J is TRBJ2-3; 11 positions agree with TRBD2. Germline V CDR1 and CDR2: SGHRS, YFSETQ. V dropped 4 bases and J dropped 4; count of bases not matched to a gene: 26. The CDR3 sequence is 22 residues long. DNA for the CDR3: TGCGCCAGCAGCCCCCGGCCCACTACTAGCGGGAGAGGTGCACAGCGTGCAGATACGCAGTATTTT. Translation gives CASSPRPTTSGRGAQRADTQYF.

The rearrangement uses TRBV5-1 and TRBJ2-3; 7 bases map to TRBD1. The CDR3 extends over 15 amino acids. Germline CDR1 is SGHRS and CDR2 is YFSETQ. Trimming at V came to 7 bases and at J to 4 bases, leaving 12 bases not matched to a gene. Written as DNA, the CDR3 is TGCGCCAGCCGGACAGGCGGGCATAGCGCAGATACGCAGTATTTT. Encoded protein: CASRTGGHSADTQYF.

V and J are TRBV11-2 and TRBJ1-1; the match to TRBD1 covers 8 bases. V lost 8 bases and J lost 5; bases outside the gene matches: 13. The CDR3 is 15 amino acids. The germline gives CDR1 SGHAT, CDR2 FQNNGV. For the CDR3, the DNA is TGTGCCAGCTTTCCCCTTCAGGGGGCTTGGACTGAAGCTTTCTTT. This codes for CASFPLQGAWTEAFF.

The rearrangement uses TRBV18 and TRBJ1-3; a possible D gene is TRBD1 (5 bases). CDR1 KGHSH and CDR2 LQKENI come from the germline V gene. This CDR3 is 16 amino acids long. The ends were cut back, 3 bases at V and 0 bases at J, with 12 bases in the middle. CDR3 sequence: CASSPSGPSSGNTIYF. The DNA of the CDR3 is TGTGCCAGCTCACCGTCAGGGCCAAGCTCTGGAAACACCATATATTTT.

V usage is TRBV4-3 and J usage is TRBJ1-1; D perhaps matches TRBD1 (5 bases). Per the germline V gene, CDR1 is LGHNA and CDR2 is YSLEER. This CDR3 is built from 15 residues. With 1 base removed from V and 1 base from J, the gap between germline ends came to 10 bases. CDR3 residues: CASSQARAGNTEAFF. CDR3 bases: TGCGCCAGCAGCCAAGCCAGGGCAGGGAACACTGAAGCTTTCTTT.

This chain uses TRBV6-6 with TRBJ1-2; 7 positions agree with TRBD1. The CDR3 contains 14 residues. V shed 6 bases, J shed 4 bases, and the junction held 8 bases outside the gene matches. Per germline, CDR1 MNHNY and CDR2 SVGAGI (reference sequence). In DNA form, the CDR3 reads TGTGCCAGCAGAGAGACAGGGACCACCTATGGCTACACCTTC. Amino acid sequence: CASRETGTTYGYTF.

The chain employs TRBV7-8 and TRBJ2-4, with a possible D match to TRBD2 (6 bases). CDR3 length equals 15 residues. Trimming took 4 bases from V and 7 from J, leaving 17 bases between them. CDR1 is SGHVS, CDR2 FQNEAQ, per germline. CDR3 bases: TGTGCCAGCAGCTCCGGCCAGTACGGGGGTAACATTCAGTACTTC. Protein sequence: CASSSGQYGGNIQYF.